These 24 T cell receptor beta chains came from one sample sequenced in a study of T cell responses to AZD1222 COVID-19 vaccine. Profiled with immunoSEQ multiplex PCR; TCRdb holds only in-frame clones, not every one. The sample contains approximately 180,000 clones, about 88% of which appear only once. Specimen: peripheral blood, collected on day 0 of AZD1222 vaccination. The source of these receptors is an adult in good health.

The chain combines TRBV10-3 with TRBJ1-5; 8 positions match TRBD1. J lost 5 bases, V lost 6 bases, and 6 bases had no gene match. The CDR3 totals 14 residues. Germline lookup yields CDR1 ENHRY and CDR2 SYGVKD. CDR3 in DNA: TGTGCCATCAGGATGACAGGGGAGGATCAGCCCCAGCATTTT. Encoded protein: CAIRMTGEDQPQHF.

The chain couples TRBV7-6 to TRBJ2-5, with D tentatively TRBD2 (5 bases). The germline gives CDR1 SGHVS, CDR2 FNYEAQ. V shed 1 base and J shed 1 base, with 16 bases lying between them. The CDR3 sequence is 17 residues long. DNA for the CDR3: TGTGCCAGCAGCTTAGTCGGAGGAGGACGGTTCCAAGAGACCCAGTACTTC. Its protein is CASSLVGGGRFQETQYF.

This clone was detected once. The chain carries TRBV14 and TRBJ2-1; D might be TRBD2 (5 bases). This CDR3 region has 12 residues. Deletions cut 5 bases from V and 14 bases from J, with 16 bases between. Germline V CDR1 and CDR2: SGHDN, FVKESK. CDR3 sequence (DNA): TGTGCCAGCAGCTTGATTCCTCCCGGGGAGTTCTTC. Protein sequence: CASSLIPPGEFF.

The J gene is TRBJ2-5, the V gene TRBV9; D is uncertain. V dropped 0 bases and J dropped 4 bases, with 4 bases sitting between them. This CDR3 is 12 amino acids long. The germline V gene encodes CDR1 SGDLS and CDR2 YYNGEE. The CDR3 DNA reads TGTGCCAGCAGCGTAGTGGGAGAGACCCAGTACTTC. Residues: CASSVVGETQYF.

Only one count was recorded for this clone. The V call is TRBV13, the J call TRBJ2-5; 12 bases align to TRBD1. CDR1 and CDR2 (germline): PRHDT, FYEKMQ (reference sequence). V shed 4 bases and J 6 bases; nucleotides not matched to a gene: 6. The length of the CDR3 is 15 residues. The CDR3 coding sequence is TGTGCCAGCAGCTCCCGGGACAGGGGGCAAAAGACCCAGTACTTC. Translating gives CASSSRDRGQKTQYF. The complete variable domain, with remaining parts taken from reference TRBV13 and TRBJ2-5, reads AAGVIQSPRHLIKEKRETATLKCYPIPRHDTVYWYQQGPGQDPQFLISFYEKMQSDKGSIPDRFSAQQFSDYHSELNMSSLELGDSALYFCASSSRDRGQKTQYFGPGTRLLVL.

The rearrangement uses TRBV6-5 and TRBJ1-2; a possible D gene is TRBD1 (6 bases). Germline V gene data show CDR1 as MNHEY and CDR2 as SVGAGI. CDR3 length: 13 residues. Between the trimmed V and J ends, which lost 4 bases and 9 bases, there was a span of 15 bases. The CDR3 here is CASSFTGTGSYTF. CDR3 DNA sequence: TGTGCCAGCAGTTTTACAGGGACGGGGAGCTACACCTTC.

The chain carries TRBV5-1 and TRBJ1-6, with 10 bases matching TRBD1. Per germline, CDR1 SGHRS and CDR2 YFSETQ. This CDR3 comprises 14 residues. V shed 3 bases and J 8 bases; nucleotides not matched to a gene: 2. CDR3 sequence reads: CASSSTGGDSPLHF. DNA for the CDR3: TGCGCCAGCAGCTCGACAGGGGGCGATTCACCCCTCCACTTT.

The gene calls are TRBV10-3 and TRBJ2-3; D not resolved. Trimming pared 5 bases from V and 1 base from J, leaving 13 bases between. The CDR3 loop spans 15 amino acids. CDR1 ENHRY and CDR2 SYGVKD come from the germline V gene. The chain's CDR3 is CAISSSQAGTDTQYF. For the CDR3, the DNA is TGTGCCATCAGTTCTTCCCAGGCCGGCACAGATACGCAGTATTTT.

This sequence joins TRBV2 and TRBJ1-6; D is ambiguous. Trimming stripped 4 bases from V and 3 bases from J, with 10 bases between. Germline V gives CDR1 SNHLY, CDR2 FYNNEI. There are 15 residues in the CDR3. The CDR3 bases are TGTGCCAGCAGTGGTGAAAATGTCTATAATTCACCCCTCCACTTT. Protein product: CASSGENVYNSPLHF.

This clone was seen at least ten times. J is TRBJ2-3 and V is TRBV6-4; 8 bases fit TRBD2. CDR3 length: 15 amino acids. Per germline, CDR1 MRHNA and CDR2 SNTAGT. J was trimmed by 6 bases and V by 2 bases; bases with no gene match: 7. CDR3 DNA: TGTGCCAGCAGTGACCAGGGACTAGAAGGCGATACGCAGTATTTT. Encoded protein: CASSDQGLEGDTQYF.

The chain employs TRBV5-4 and TRBJ2-1, with 11 positions matching TRBD2. CDR3 size: 15 residues. Germline V lookup: CDR1 SGHNT, CDR2 YYREEE (reference sequence). With V trimmed by 2 bases and J by 8 bases, 6 bases remained unmatched. Here the CDR3 reads CASSFSGRADHEQFF. The CDR3 nucleotides read TGTGCCAGCAGCTTTAGCGGGAGGGCCGACCATGAGCAGTTCTTC.

The V and J genes are TRBV5-5 and TRBJ2-5, with D perhaps matching TRBD2 (6 bases). This CDR3 comprises 16 residues. The V end lost 4 bases, the J end lost 5 bases, and 21 bases lay between the germline ends. Germline V lookup: CDR1 SGHKS, CDR2 YYEKEE (reference sequence). CDR3 coding DNA: TGTGCCAGCAGCGTAGGGGAATGGAGGGCCCGGGAGACCCAGTACTTC. It yields the protein CASSVGEWRARETQYF.

This chain uses TRBV28 with TRBJ2-6; possible D gene TRBD1, 5 bases. Germline CDR1 reads MDHEN; CDR2 reads SYDVKM. Trimming removed 6 bases from V and 2 bases from J, with 14 bases in between. The CDR3 has 16 amino acids. CDR3 nucleotide sequence: TGTGCCAGCAGCTTTCCAGGGTTCACTGGGGCCAACGTCCTGACTTTC. It translates to CASSFPGFTGANVLTF.

This clone appeared a single time. The chain recombines TRBV24-1 with TRBJ2-3; no firm D call. Germline CDR1 KGHDR, CDR2 SFDVKD. The CDR3 covers 16 residues. The ends were cut back, 5 bases at V and 0 bases at J, with 14 bases in the middle. CDR3 DNA sequence: TGTGCCACCAGTGTGGTAGCAGTTCCTAGCACAGATACGCAGTATTTT. This encodes CATSVVAVPSTDTQYF.

This clone was seen a single time. The V gene is TRBV5-1, the J gene TRBJ2-5, with D tentatively TRBD1 (5 bases). The CDR3 runs to 13 residues. Trimming took off 0 bases at V and 9 bases at J, with 12 bases between the two ends. Germline V lookup: CDR1 SGHRS, CDR2 YFSETQ. CDR3 coding DNA: TGCGCCAGCAGCTTGGGGCAGAAAGGGGCCCAGTACTTC. Protein product: CASSLGQKGAQYF.

This chain links TRBV29-1 with TRBJ2-1; D not resolved. The ends were cut back, 5 bases at V and 5 bases at J, with 10 bases in the middle. The germline V gene encodes CDR1 SQVTM and CDR2 ANQGSEA. This CDR3 region has 12 residues. The DNA of the CDR3 is TGCAGCGTTAGAGTTAACAACAATGAGCAGTTCTTC. Translating gives CSVRVNNNEQFF.

V is TRBV12-5 and J is TRBJ2-1; 8 bases are shared with TRBD2. In germline, CDR1 is LGHNT, CDR2 FRNRAP. The CDR3 has 17 residues. V shed 1 base and J 7 bases; nucleotides not matched to a gene: 12. CDR3 DNA sequence: TGTGCTAGTGGTTTGGCCTCGGCCGGGACTAGGAATAATGAGCAGTTCTTC. Translation: CASGLASAGTRNNEQFF.

This chain links TRBV7-2 with TRBJ1-3, with D possibly matching TRBD1 (6 bases). From germline, CDR1 is SGHTA and CDR2 FQGNSA. This CDR3 has 14 amino acids. V lost 3 bases and J lost 2, with 8 bases in between. The CDR3 sequence: CASSFTGPGNTIYF. The CDR3 region has the DNA TGTGCCAGCAGCTTTACAGGGCCTGGAAACACCATATATTTT. The whole variable domain, remainder taken from reference TRBV7-2 and TRBJ1-3, is GAGVSQSPSNKVTEKGKDVELRCDPISGHTALYWYRQSLGQGLEFLIYFQGNSAPDKSGLPSDRFSAERTGGSVSTLTIQRTQQEDSAVYLCASSFTGPGNTIYFGEGSWLTVV.

This clone was seen once. The chain couples TRBV5-1 to TRBJ1-4; D not certain. The ends were cut back, 4 bases at V and 4 bases at J, with 17 bases in the middle. CDR1 and CDR2 (germline): SGHRS, YFSETQ. The CDR3 contains 16 residues. The CDR3 sequence: CASSLNPTDVNEKLFF. The CDR3 bases are TGCGCCAGCAGCCTGAATCCGACGGACGTTAATGAAAAACTGTTTTTT.

This chain uses TRBV6-1 with TRBJ1-1; 7 nucleotides align to TRBD1. Germline CDR1 reads MNHNS; CDR2 reads SASEGT. CDR3 length: 14 residues. Unmatched junction bases numbered 5, after V lost 2 bases and J lost 5 bases. The CDR3 is CASSEQQGRTEAFF. The CDR3 DNA reads TGTGCCAGCAGTGAACAACAGGGGAGGACTGAAGCTTTCTTT.

The chain links TRBV3-1 (or the pseudogene TRBV3-2) to TRBJ2-3, with D perhaps TRBD2 (6 bases). The CDR3 covers 14 residues. The V gene lost 6 bases and the J gene lost 6 bases, with 16 bases spanning the gap. The germline gives CDR1 LGHDT, CDR2 YNNKEL (reference sequence). CDR3 residues: CASSSGTSLDTQYF. Here the CDR3 DNA reads TGTGCCAGCAGTTCCGGGACTTCTCTCGATACGCAGTATTTT.

This chain joins TRBV9 and TRBJ1-1; the D is unclear. CDR1 SGDLS and CDR2 YYNGEE come from the germline V gene. The CDR3 spans 15 residues. The V and J ends lost 3 bases and 0 bases respectively, with 12 bases between them. CDR3 nucleotide sequence: TGTGCCAGCAGCGCGGCCGGGTCCCTGAACACTGAAGCTTTCTTT. Translation gives CASSAAGSLNTEAFF. The full variable domain, its missing parts supplied by reference TRBV9 and TRBJ1-1, is DSGVTQTPKHLITATGQRVTLRCSPRSGDLSVYWYQQSLDQGLQFLIQYYNGEERAKGNILERFSAQQFPDLHSELNLSSLELGDSALYFCASSAAGSLNTEAFFGQGTRLTVV.

The DNA for the CDR3 is TGTGCCAGCAGTGAATATGGACGGGAGCAGTTCTTC. Protein product: CASSEYGREQFF. V usage is TRBV6-1 and J usage is TRBJ2-1, with unresolved D. Trimming cost V 2 bases and J 10 bases, with 9 bases left between them. The CDR3 covers 12 residues. Germline CDR1 is MNHNS and CDR2 is SASEGT.

V usage is TRBV6-5 and J usage is TRBJ2-7; D remains unclear. The CDR3 consists of 13 residues. The germline CDR1 and CDR2 sequences are MNHEY and SVGAGI. V was shortened by 5 bases and J by 1 base, with 9 bases between the two germline ends. The CDR3 region is CASSLESSYEQYF. CDR3 nucleotides: TGTGCCAGCAGTCTGGAGTCGTCCTACGAGCAGTACTTC.